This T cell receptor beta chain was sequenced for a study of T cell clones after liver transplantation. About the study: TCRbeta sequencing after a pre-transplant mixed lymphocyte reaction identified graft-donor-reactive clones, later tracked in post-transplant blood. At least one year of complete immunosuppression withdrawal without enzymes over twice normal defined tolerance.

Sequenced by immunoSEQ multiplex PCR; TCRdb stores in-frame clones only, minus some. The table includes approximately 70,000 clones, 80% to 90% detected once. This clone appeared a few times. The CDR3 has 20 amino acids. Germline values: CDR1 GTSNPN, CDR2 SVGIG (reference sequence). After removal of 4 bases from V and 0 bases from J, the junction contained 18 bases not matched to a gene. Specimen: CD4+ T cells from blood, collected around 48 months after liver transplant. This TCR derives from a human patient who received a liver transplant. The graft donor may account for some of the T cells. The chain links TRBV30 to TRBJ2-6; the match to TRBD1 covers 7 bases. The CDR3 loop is CAWNFDLGTALYSGANVLTF. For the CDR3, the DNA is TGTGCCTGGAATTTTGACTTGGGGACAGCCTTATACTCTGGGGCCAACGTCCTGACTTTC.